The 24 T cell receptor beta chains below all came from one sample that was sequenced in a study of cytomegalovirus exposure and HLA in healthy donors. A multiplex PCR was run with 60 Vbeta primers and 13 Jbeta primers. Profiled with immunoSEQ multiplex PCR; TCRdb holds only in-frame clones, not every one. The sample includes some 140,000 clones, approximately 73% of them seen just once. What was sequenced was PBMCs. The receptor set was obtained from a woman in her thirties or forties in good health and CMV-seronegative.

The chain employs TRBV18 and TRBJ1-1; the match to TRBD1 covers 7 bases. V shed 4 bases and J 6 bases; nucleotides not matched to a gene: 2. Germline V gene lookup returns CDR1 KGHSH and CDR2 LQKENI. The CDR3 extends over 12 amino acids. The CDR3 DNA reads as TGTGCCAGCTCACTAGGGGGCTCTGAAGCTTTCTTT. This encodes CASSLGGSEAFF.

The chain is built from TRBV7-6 and TRBJ2-1; 9 bases are shared with TRBD1. Losses at the gene ends were 5 bases for V and 8 bases for J; bases not matched to a gene: 13. The CDR3 is 16 amino acids. CDR1 is SGHVS and CDR2 is FNYEAQ in the germline V gene. The CDR3 spells CASSLEPGDRDHEQFF. CDR3 nucleotides: TGTGCCAGCAGCCTAGAACCGGGGGACAGGGACCATGAGCAGTTCTTC.

The chain joins TRBV5-4 to TRBJ2-2, with 11 bases identical to TRBD1. Germline V lookup: CDR1 SGHNT, CDR2 YYREEE (reference sequence). V lost 4 bases and J lost 7; bases outside the gene matches: 12. There are 17 residues in the CDR3. The CDR3 region is CASSIPRDRGIGGELFF. In nucleotides, the CDR3 is TGTGCCAGCAGCATACCCCGGGACAGGGGGATTGGCGGGGAGCTGTTTTTT.

This chain connects TRBV7-9 to TRBJ2-1; TRBD1 aligns across 11 bases. V shed 4 bases and J 8 bases; nucleotides not matched to a gene: 4. The CDR3 totals 14 residues. Germline V lookup: CDR1 SEHNR, CDR2 FQNEAQ (reference sequence). The CDR3 region has the DNA TGTGCCAGCAGCTGGGGACAGGGGGTGGATGAGCAGTTCTTC. Residues: CASSWGQGVDEQFF. Full variable domain (outside the CDR3, taken from reference TRBV7-9 and TRBJ2-1): DTGVSQNPRHKITKRGQNVTFRCDPISEHNRLYWYRQTLGQGPEFLTYFQNEAQLEKSRLLSDRFSAERPKGSFSTLEIQRTEQGDSAMYLCASSWGQGVDEQFFGPGTRLTVL.

This chain uses TRBV15 with TRBJ1-2; 8 nucleotides agree with TRBD1. The CDR3 has 15 amino acids. The germline gives CDR1 LNHNV, CDR2 YYDKDF (reference sequence). The ends lost 5 bases at V and 3 bases at J; junction bases unmatched: 8. CDR3 in DNA: TGTGCCACCAGCGGTAGACAGGGGATCGACTATGGCTACACCTTC. Translated, it gives CATSGRQGIDYGYTF.

This chain uses TRBV6-6 with TRBJ2-3; TRBD2 aligns across 13 bases. V lost 6 bases to trimming and J lost 1 base; unmatched junction nucleotides: 4. The CDR3 has 16 residues. Germline CDR1 reads MNHNY; CDR2 reads SVGAGI (reference sequence). The CDR3 spells CASRRGLAGGTDTQYF. The CDR3 nucleotides are TGTGCCAGCAGGCGAGGACTAGCGGGGGGCACAGATACGCAGTATTTT.

V and J are TRBV2 and TRBJ1-6; D is unresolved. Germline V gene lookup returns CDR1 SNHLY and CDR2 FYNNEI. Trimming took off 6 bases at V and 8 bases at J, with 14 bases between the two ends. The length of the CDR3 is 14 residues. The CDR3 reads CASSPDSYYSPLHF. CDR3 sequence (DNA): TGTGCCAGCAGCCCCGACTCTTATTATTCACCCCTCCACTTT.

The chain has TRBV28 and TRBJ2-5; 10 positions match TRBD2. The germline gives CDR1 MDHEN, CDR2 SYDVKM. The CDR3 runs 15 residues. V gave up 3 bases and J gave up 3 bases; unmatched junction bases: 4. The DNA for the CDR3 is TGTGCCAGCAGTTTGCTAGCGGGAGCCAAAGAGACCCAGTACTTC. Translating gives CASSLLAGAKETQYF.

The chain combines TRBV19 with TRBJ1-1; TRBD1 is a possible D gene (6 bases). The CDR3 has 17 amino acids. V was pared by 5 bases and J by 1 base, with 20 bases between. CDR1 and CDR2 from the germline V gene are LNHDA and SQIVND (reference sequence). The CDR3: CASSPRPGEAWNTEAFF. The CDR3 bases are TGTGCCAGTAGTCCGCGACCAGGGGAAGCTTGGAACACTGAAGCTTTCTTT. Using reference TRBV19 and TRBJ1-1 for the parts outside the CDR3, the full variable domain is DGGITQSPKYLFRKEGQNVTLSCEQNLNHDAMYWYRQDPGQGLRLIYYSQIVNDFQKGDIAEGYSVSREKKESFPLTVTSAQKNPTAFYLCASSPRPGEAWNTEAFFGQGTRLTVV.

V and J are TRBV6-5 and TRBJ2-1, with D possibly being TRBD1 (6 bases). V lost 7 bases to trimming and J lost 8 bases, with 18 bases between them. Germline CDR1 MNHEY, CDR2 SVGAGI. This CDR3 has 14 amino acids. The chain's CDR3 is CASTPDRISYEQFF. The CDR3 coding sequence is TGTGCCAGCACCCCCGACAGGATCTCGTATGAGCAGTTCTTC.

The chain has TRBV15 and TRBJ1-5; D not certain. The CDR3 has 15 residues. Germline lookup yields CDR1 LNHNV and CDR2 YYDKDF (reference sequence). With 5 bases removed from V and 0 bases from J, the gap between germline ends came to 11 bases. The CDR3 loop reads CATSGEGSSNQPQHF. DNA of the CDR3: TGTGCCACCAGCGGGGAGGGCAGTAGCAATCAGCCCCAGCATTTT.

V usage is TRBV14 and J usage is TRBJ2-1, with D hard to call. Per germline, CDR1 SGHDN and CDR2 FVKESK. Between the trimmed V and J ends, which lost 5 bases and 0 bases, there was a span of 14 bases. This CDR3 is built from 16 residues. CDR3 sequence reads: CASSIRVPSSYNEQFF. CDR3 sequence (DNA): TGTGCCAGCAGCATTCGGGTCCCGAGCTCCTACAATGAGCAGTTCTTC.

The chain links TRBV28 to TRBJ2-1; TRBD1 matches at 7 bases. CDR1 MDHEN and CDR2 SYDVKM come from the germline V gene. J lost 8 bases, V lost 10 bases, and 8 bases had no gene match. The CDR3 covers 12 residues. The CDR3 DNA reads TGTGCCACGCGACAGGGCAATCATGAGCAGTTCTTC. Translation: CATRQGNHEQFF.

This clone came up once. V is TRBV25-1 and J is TRBJ2-5, with D perhaps TRBD2 (6 bases). V was shortened by 8 bases and J by 5 bases, with 12 bases between the two germline ends. The V gene's germline CDR1 is MGHDK and CDR2 SYGVNS. This CDR3 spans 12 amino acids. The CDR3 here is CASSGGGETQYF. The CDR3, as DNA: TGTGCCAGCTCAGGAGGAGGGGAGACCCAGTACTTC.

V and J are TRBV29-1 and TRBJ2-1, with 8 bases aligning to TRBD2. J was trimmed by 3 bases and V by 7 bases; bases with no gene match: 8. This CDR3 comprises 14 residues. Germline CDR1 SQVTM, CDR2 ANQGSEA. The CDR3 bases are TGCAGCGACGTGAGCGGGGGCCACTACAATGAGCAGTTCTTC. Translated: CSDVSGGHYNEQFF.

The J gene is TRBJ2-1, the V gene TRBV7-9, with D maybe TRBD1 (6 bases). This CDR3 has 13 residues. Looked up from germline, CDR1 is SEHNR and CDR2 is FQNEAQ (reference sequence). The germline V and J ends were trimmed by 3 bases and 8 bases, with 11 bases remaining between them. The CDR3 is CASSFAQGHEQFF. The CDR3 DNA follows: TGTGCCAGCAGCTTCGCACAGGGCCATGAGCAGTTCTTC.

The chain employs TRBV5-3 and TRBJ1-4; D perhaps matches TRBD1 (5 bases). TRBV5-3 is reported as an ORF; its role is uncertain. This CDR3 comprises 14 residues. Trimming cost V 4 bases and J 3 bases, with 10 bases left between them. The CDR3 nucleotides read TGTGCCAGAAGCCCCGTCAGGGCTAATGAAAAACTGTTTTTT. Protein product: CARSPVRANEKLFF.

This clone appeared a single time. This chain links TRBV4-1 with TRBJ2-2, with TRBD2 identical over 8 bases. CDR1 and CDR2 from the germline V gene are MGHRA and YSYEKL. The CDR3 runs 17 residues. V dropped 4 bases and J dropped 2; count of bases not matched to a gene: 9. CDR3 amino acids: CASSRPIAGINTGELFF. Written as DNA, the CDR3 is TGCGCCAGCAGCCGCCCTATAGCGGGGATAAACACCGGGGAGCTGTTTTTT.

The chain links TRBV9 to TRBJ1-2; unclear D gene. The CDR3 sequence is 15 residues long. The germline CDR1 and CDR2 sequences are SGDLS and YYNGEE. V was clipped by 0 bases and J by 5 bases, with 14 bases between them. CDR3 amino acids: CASSVESGGVYGYTF. The DNA for the CDR3 is TGTGCCAGCAGCGTAGAAAGCGGTGGGGTATATGGCTACACCTTC.

The chain has TRBV4-2 and TRBJ1-4; TRBD1 matches 9 bases. This CDR3 is built from 18 residues. The germline gives CDR1 LGHNA, CDR2 YNFKEQ. Trimming took 3 bases from V and 8 from J; bases not matched to a gene: 16. CDR3 sequence: CASSQNPGQGSVGEKLFF. The DNA of the CDR3 is TGTGCCAGCAGCCAGAACCCGGGACAGGGTAGTGTTGGGGAAAAACTGTTTTTT.

The chain carries TRBV6-1 and TRBJ2-2; TRBD1 matches at 7 bases. V gave up 6 bases and J gave up 4 bases; unmatched junction bases: 5. Germline-derived CDR1 and CDR2 are MNHNS and SASEGT. This CDR3 spans 14 amino acids. The CDR3 sequence: CASSAGGITGELFF. The DNA of the CDR3 is TGTGCCAGCAGCGCAGGGGGTATCACCGGGGAGCTGTTTTTT.

This clone was detected only a few times. The chain links TRBV5-6 to TRBJ1-2; a weak D match, TRBD1 (5 bases). Germline loops: CDR1 SGHDT, CDR2 YYEEEE. The V and J ends lost 2 bases and 4 bases respectively, with 12 bases between them. The CDR3 is made up of 14 amino acids. As DNA, the CDR3 is TGTGCCAGCAGCTTCAATAGGGGCGGCTATGGCTACACCTTC. It is translated as CASSFNRGGYGYTF.

The V call is TRBV18, the J call TRBJ1-1, with D possibly matching TRBD1 (6 bases). V was pared by 4 bases and J by 5 bases, with 14 bases between. The CDR3 has 14 amino acids. Germline V gene data show CDR1 as KGHSH and CDR2 as LQKENI. CDR3: CASSQAGVETEAFF. CDR3 nucleotides: TGTGCCAGCTCACAAGCAGGGGTCGAGACTGAAGCTTTCTTT.

This chain connects TRBV11-3 to TRBJ2-1; D is perhaps TRBD1 (6 bases). The CDR3 runs 16 residues. The V gene lost 5 bases and the J gene lost 5 bases, with 19 bases spanning the gap. Germline assignment: CDR1 SGHNT and CDR2 YENEEA. This CDR3 is CASSRSTGNSNNEQFF. In nucleotides, the CDR3 is TGTGCCAGCAGCCGATCCACAGGGAATTCAAACAATGAGCAGTTCTTC.